The 29 T cell receptor beta chains presented below share a single source sample, sequenced in a study of blood T cell repertoires in COVID-19. Measured with immunoSEQ multiplex PCR; TCRdb has only the in-frame clones, and not every one. The sample yields 150,000 to 200,000 clones, around 79% seen once. Specimen: peripheral blood. The receptors here all came from a man between 60 and 70 years old with active or convalescent COVID-19.

J is TRBJ2-7 and V is TRBV4-1; 9 nucleotides line up with TRBD1. Germline CDR1 is MGHRA and CDR2 is YSYEKL. The CDR3 spans 12 residues. The trim removed 4 bases at V and 5 bases at J, leaving 0 bases unmatched. The CDR3 protein is CASSRTGDEQYF. CDR3 in DNA: TGCGCCAGCAGCCGGACAGGGGACGAGCAGTACTTC.

J is TRBJ1-4 and V is TRBV3-1 (or the pseudogene TRBV3-2), with D maybe TRBD1 (6 bases). This CDR3 is 12 amino acids long. The V gene lost 7 bases and the J gene lost 13 bases, with 16 bases spanning the gap. From germline, CDR1 is LGHDT and CDR2 YNNKEL (reference sequence). The CDR3, as DNA: TGTGCCAGCAACCTACAGGGTGAGCGACTGTTTTTT. This codes for CASNLQGERLFF.

The V gene is TRBV7-3, the J gene TRBJ1-4; 11 nucleotides match TRBD1. This CDR3 has 15 amino acids. Per the germline V gene, CDR1 is SGHTA and CDR2 is FQGTGA. The V segment lost 5 bases and the J segment 11 bases; nucleotides outside the gene matches: 10. The CDR3 sequence is CASSRPGQGGGKLFF. CDR3 sequence (DNA): TGTGCCAGCAGCAGGCCGGGACAGGGGGGAGGGAAACTGTTTTTT.

This rearrangement joins TRBV28 to TRBJ1-2, with a tentative D call TRBD1 (5 bases). This CDR3 contains 15 residues. Germline assignment: CDR1 MDHEN and CDR2 SYDVKM. Trimming left V 7 bases short and J 5 bases short, with 20 bases between. The CDR3 DNA is TGTGCCAGCATTAGGGGCAGGACAACGGATTATGGCTACACCTTC. It translates to CASIRGRTTDYGYTF.

V gene TRBV10-3 combines with J gene TRBJ2-7, with D perhaps TRBD1 (5 bases). The CDR3 consists of 14 residues. Germline-derived CDR1 and CDR2 are ENHRY and SYGVKD. The V end lost 6 bases, the J end lost 0 bases, and 12 bases lay between the germline ends. The CDR3 sequence: CAIRPIQDSYEQYF. CDR3 bases: TGTGCCATCAGGCCCATACAGGACTCCTACGAGCAGTACTTC.

On this clone itself: The same CDR3 can be traced to other DNA sequences in this sample. The chain links TRBV5-1 to TRBJ1-2, with TRBD1 identical over 7 bases. Germline assignment: CDR1 SGHRS and CDR2 YFSETQ. V lost 2 bases, J lost 8 bases, and 3 bases stayed unmatched. The CDR3 covers 12 residues. The CDR3, as DNA: TGCGCCAGCAGCTTACAGGGGAACGGCTACACCTTC. Translation gives CASSLQGNGYTF.

V gene TRBV19 combines with J gene TRBJ1-1; TRBD1 agrees at 7 bases. Germline CDR1 and CDR2: LNHDA and SQIVND (reference sequence). The CDR3 loop spans 14 amino acids. With 4 bases clipped from V and 3 bases from J, the junction kept 5 bases outside the gene matches. The CDR3 reads CASSTGGDYTEAFF. CDR3 nucleotide sequence: TGTGCCAGTAGTACAGGGGGTGATTACACTGAAGCTTTCTTT. Looking up the rest from reference TRBV19 and TRBJ1-1 gives the full variable domain: DGGITQSPKYLFRKEGQNVTLSCEQNLNHDAMYWYRQDPGQGLRLIYYSQIVNDFQKGDIAEGYSVSREKKESFPLTVTSAQKNPTAFYLCASSTGGDYTEAFFGQGTRLTVV.

The chain recombines TRBV7-2 with TRBJ2-5, with 9 positions matching TRBD2. The CDR3 has 15 amino acids. Germline V lookup: CDR1 SGHTA, CDR2 FQGNSA. Trimming cost V 2 bases and J 3 bases; bases outside gene matches: 4. The CDR3 spells CASSLMVAGEETQYF. Written as DNA, the CDR3 is TGTGCCAGCAGCTTAATGGTAGCGGGGGAAGAGACCCAGTACTTC.

This clone has a single count. The V gene is TRBV19, the J gene TRBJ2-3; a possible D gene is TRBD1 (5 bases). CDR1 is LNHDA, CDR2 SQIVND, per germline (reference sequence). With 1 base removed from V and 0 bases from J, the gap between germline ends came to 8 bases. CDR3 length: 15 amino acids. CDR3 sequence: CASSIAGMSTDTQYF. The CDR3 nucleotides read TGTGCCAGTAGTATAGCAGGGATGAGCACAGATACGCAGTATTTT. The full variable domain, its missing parts supplied by reference TRBV19 and TRBJ2-3, is DGGITQSPKYLFRKEGQNVTLSCEQNLNHDAMYWYRQDPGQGLRLIYYSQIVNDFQKGDIAEGYSVSREKKESFPLTVTSAQKNPTAFYLCASSIAGMSTDTQYFGPGTRLTVL.

The chain employs TRBV28 and TRBJ1-2; D is ambiguous. This CDR3 is built from 13 residues. From germline, CDR1 is MDHEN and CDR2 SYDVKM. The V end was cut by 2 bases, the J end by 4 bases, with 8 bases between. CDR3 coding DNA: TGTGCCAGCAGTTTACTAAGTGGCTATGGCTACACCTTC. Amino acids: CASSLLSGYGYTF.

J is TRBJ2-1 and V is TRBV5-4, with 11 bases fitting TRBD2. With V trimmed by 3 bases and J by 8 bases, 4 bases remained unmatched. The CDR3 sequence is 14 residues long. The V gene's germline CDR1 is SGHNT and CDR2 YYREEE (reference sequence). CDR3 amino acids: CASSSSGRLYEQFF. For the CDR3, the DNA is TGTGCCAGCAGCTCTAGCGGGAGGTTATATGAGCAGTTCTTC.

The sample holds one count of this clone. This sequence joins TRBV2 and TRBJ2-1, with 11 bases fitting TRBD2. Unmatched junction bases numbered 10, after V lost 5 bases and J lost 7 bases. The CDR3 covers 16 residues. The germline V gene encodes CDR1 SNHLY and CDR2 FYNNEI. The chain's CDR3 is CASSKYSGRALNEQFF. CDR3 DNA: TGTGCCAGCAGTAAATATAGCGGGAGGGCCTTAAATGAGCAGTTCTTC.

The gene calls are TRBV6-5 and TRBJ1-5; D is possibly TRBD1 (6 bases). The CDR3 is 15 amino acids. The germline V gene has CDR1 MNHEY and CDR2 SVGAGI. V lost 6 bases, J lost 0 bases, and 12 bases lay in between. CDR3 DNA sequence: TGTGCCAGCAGCAGCTCAGGGGTTAGCAATCAGCCCCAGCATTTT. Protein product: CASSSSGVSNQPQHF.

The V call is TRBV11-2, the J call TRBJ2-7; D possibly corresponds to TRBD1 (6 bases). The germline gives CDR1 SGHAT, CDR2 FQNNGV. The CDR3 runs to 16 residues. The germline V and J ends were trimmed by 1 base and 4 bases, with 17 bases remaining between them. The CDR3 sequence is CASSLGGAGAPYEQYF. Written as DNA, the CDR3 is TGTGCCAGCAGCTTAGGGGGTGCAGGGGCCCCATACGAGCAGTACTTC. Variable domain in full (rest from reference TRBV11-2 and TRBJ2-7): EAGVAQSPRYKIIEKRQSVAFWCNPISGHATLYWYQQILGQGPKLLIQFQNNGVVDDSQLPKDRFSAERLKGVDSTLKIQPAKLEDSAVYLCASSLGGAGAPYEQYFGPGTRLTVT.

The CDR3, as DNA: TGTGCCAGCAGTGCCCGGAGGGGGGGCGAAGATACGCAGTATTTT. This encodes CASSARRGGEDTQYF. The chain carries TRBV2 and TRBJ2-3, with D maybe TRBD2 (7 bases). Germline CDR1 SNHLY, CDR2 FYNNEI. V dropped 4 bases and J dropped 5 bases, with 16 bases sitting between them. CDR3 length equals 15 residues.

This rearrangement joins TRBV7-2 to TRBJ2-7; 7 bases match TRBD2. Germline assignment: CDR1 SGHTA and CDR2 FQGNSA. The CDR3 length is 14 residues. Losses at the gene ends were 2 bases for V and 6 bases for J; bases not matched to a gene: 7. The CDR3 loop is CASSLSGREGEQYF. The CDR3 DNA is TGTGCCAGCAGCTTATCGGGCAGGGAGGGCGAGCAGTACTTC.

This sequence joins TRBV19 and TRBJ2-1, with 8 bases aligning to TRBD2. Germline V gene data show CDR1 as LNHDA and CDR2 as SQIVND (reference sequence). V was pared by 7 bases and J by 4 bases, with 15 bases of the junction left unmatched. This CDR3 comprises 17 residues. The DNA for the CDR3 is TGTGCCAGTAAGGGGGTTATCGCGGGAGGTATTTACAATGAGCAGTTCTTC. It is translated as CASKGVIAGGIYNEQFF.

J is TRBJ2-2 and V is TRBV12-5; 11 positions match TRBD2. The germline CDR1 and CDR2 sequences are LGHNT and FRNRAP. After removal of 1 base from V and 3 bases from J, the junction contained 4 bases not matched to a gene. CDR3 size: 17 residues. CDR3: CASGLEPLAGDTGELFF. The CDR3 DNA reads TGTGCTAGTGGTTTGGAACCACTAGCGGGAGACACCGGGGAGCTGTTTTTT. The entire variable domain, with the rest obtained from reference TRBV12-5 and TRBJ2-2, is as follows: DARVTQTPRHKVTEMGQEVTMRCQPILGHNTVFWYRQTMMQGLELLAYFRNRAPLDDSGMPKDRFSAEMPDATLATLKIQPSEPRDSAVYFCASGLEPLAGDTGELFFGEGSRLTVL.

This chain connects TRBV7-9 to TRBJ1-2; 10 bases fit TRBD1. The CDR3 loop spans 14 amino acids. The germline V gene has CDR1 SEHNR and CDR2 FQNEAQ (reference sequence). J gave up 3 bases and V 5 bases, and 3 bases lay outside the gene matches. The CDR3, as DNA: TGTGCCAGCAGCCGGGACAGGGGAGACTATGGCTACACCTTC. Protein sequence: CASSRDRGDYGYTF.

The CDR3: CASSPGQGINEKLFF. CDR3 DNA sequence: TGCGCCAGCAGCCCCGGCCAGGGTATTAATGAAAAACTGTTTTTT. The V call is TRBV4-1, the J call TRBJ1-4; a weak D match, TRBD1 (5 bases). The V gene lost 4 bases and the J gene lost 4 bases, with 13 bases spanning the gap. This CDR3 contains 15 residues. Germline V gene lookup returns CDR1 MGHRA and CDR2 YSYEKL.

This chain uses TRBV29-1 with TRBJ1-2, with a possible D match to TRBD1 (5 bases). The CDR3 consists of 14 residues. Germline lookup yields CDR1 SQVTM and CDR2 ANQGSEA. Trimming cost V 2 bases and J 5 bases, with 15 bases left between them. The CDR3 loop is CSVELWEGQYGYTF. The CDR3 DNA reads TGCAGCGTTGAATTGTGGGAGGGGCAATATGGCTACACCTTC.

V gene TRBV5-1 combines with J gene TRBJ2-2, with a weak D call TRBD1 (6 bases). This CDR3 region has 15 residues. Deletions cut 7 bases from V and 2 bases from J, with 15 bases between. Per germline, CDR1 SGHRS and CDR2 YFSETQ. CDR3 in DNA: TGCGCCAGCGGCCGGGACACAGAAAACACCGGGGAGCTGTTTTTT. Residues: CASGRDTENTGELFF.

The J gene is TRBJ1-5, the V gene TRBV19; D is possibly TRBD1 (5 bases). Germline loops: CDR1 LNHDA, CDR2 SQIVND (reference sequence). The CDR3 contains 15 residues. Trimming took 5 bases from V and 7 from J, leaving 18 bases between them. CDR3 region: CASSLQYGGEQPQHF. The CDR3 coding sequence is TGTGCCAGTAGTCTCCAATACGGGGGAGAACAGCCCCAGCATTTT.

The chain employs TRBV28 and TRBJ2-2, with 7 nucleotides matching TRBD2. Trimming took 3 bases from V and 1 from J; bases not matched to a gene: 2. Germline loops: CDR1 MDHEN, CDR2 SYDVKM. The CDR3 has 15 residues. Here the CDR3 DNA reads TGTGCCAGCAGTTTGGCTAGCGGGAACACCGGGGAGCTGTTTTTT. Encoded protein: CASSLASGNTGELFF.

The CDR3 is CASSLDSSYNEQFF. The CDR3 region has the DNA TGTGCCAGCAGCTTAGACAGCTCCTACAATGAGCAGTTCTTC. The rearrangement links TRBV11-3 to TRBJ2-1; D gene ambiguous. V lost 0 bases, J lost 0 bases, and 3 bases lay in between. Germline V gene data show CDR1 as SGHNT and CDR2 as YENEEA. The CDR3 is made up of 14 amino acids.

The chain carries TRBV9 and TRBJ2-7; 8 positions agree with TRBD2. CDR1 SGDLS and CDR2 YYNGEE come from the germline V gene. The length of the CDR3 is 16 residues. V lost 3 bases and J lost 4; bases outside the gene matches: 12. CDR3 in amino acids: CASSASGWGLVYEQYF. The DNA for the CDR3 is TGTGCCAGCAGCGCTTCCGGGTGGGGACTAGTTTACGAGCAGTACTTC.

This chain joins TRBV29-1 and TRBJ2-2; TRBD2 matches 8 bases. V lost 7 bases to trimming and J lost 6 bases; unmatched junction nucleotides: 10. Germline lookup yields CDR1 SQVTM and CDR2 ANQGSEA. The CDR3 is 14 residues long. This CDR3 is CSANSGTDAGELFF. The CDR3 bases are TGCAGCGCCAATAGCGGGACGGATGCCGGGGAGCTGTTTTTT.

This clone was counted a few times. V gene TRBV2 combines with J gene TRBJ2-7; 9 positions agree with TRBD1. Per the germline V gene, CDR1 is SNHLY and CDR2 is FYNNEI. This CDR3 is built from 13 residues. Unmatched junction bases numbered 1, after V lost 7 bases and J lost 0 bases. The CDR3 sequence: CASTGQGSYEQYF. In DNA, the CDR3 is TGTGCCAGCACGGGACAGGGCTCCTACGAGCAGTACTTC. The variable domain in full, with the rest retrieved from reference TRBV2 and TRBJ2-7, is EPEVTQTPSHQVTQMGQEVILRCVPISNHLYFYWYRQILGQKVEFLVSFYNNEISEKSEIFDDQFSVERPDGSNFTLKIRSTKLEDSAMYFCASTGQGSYEQYFGPGTRLTVT.

The chain carries TRBV6-6 and TRBJ2-3, with D possibly TRBD1 on 6 matching bases. The CDR3 has 14 residues. CDR1 MNHNY and CDR2 SVGAGI come from the germline V gene (reference sequence). V was clipped by 7 bases and J by 1 base, with 12 bases between them. The CDR3 coding sequence is TGTGCCAGCACCACAGGGATTGGCACAGATACGCAGTATTTT. This gives the protein CASTTGIGTDTQYF.